One T cell receptor beta chain is described in this entry. These data are taken from a study of shared clonotypes between healthy human individuals. Clones were sequenced by immunoSEQ multiplex PCR, and TCRdb holds only the in-frame ones, with some missing. Of roughly 2.6 million clones in the sample, 85% to 95% were seen once. The receptor comes from a man aged 18 to 29 in good health. What was sequenced was naive CD4+ T cells sorted from blood. Described subset: CD45RA+ positively selected.

The CDR3 nucleotides are TGTGCCAGCGGGCGTGGGCTAGCGGCATTCAATGAGCAGTTCTTC. Its protein is CASGRGLAAFNEQFF. The J gene is TRBJ2-1, the V gene TRBV5-5; 7 nucleotides align to TRBD2. CDR1 and CDR2 from the germline V gene are SGHKS and YYEKEE (reference sequence). The junction had 13 bases not matched to a gene; V was cut back by 7 bases and J by 6 bases. The CDR3 covers 15 residues.